These T cell receptor beta chains were read from a single sample in a study of cytomegalovirus exposure and HLA in healthy donors. Clones were read by immunoSEQ multiplex PCR, and TCRdb kept only the in-frame ones, dropping some. The sample lists 55,000 to 80,000 clones, about 82% occurring once. Sequencing was done on a sample of PBMCs. These TCRs come from a woman younger than 45 in good health and CMV-seronegative. The CDR3 runs from the conserved cysteine through the conserved F or W. D genes are given only for firm matches. The size field is filled for only some rows; it gives once, few, many or a size class.

v_call	j_call	d_call	clone_size	cdr3_aa	cdr3_nt
TRBV5-6	TRBJ2-1	.	.	CASSRVIYNEQFF	TGTGCCAGCAGCCGGGTAATCTACAATGAGCAGTTCTTC
TRBV5-1	TRBJ1-2	.	.	CASSLSTDSYGYTF	TGCGCCAGCAGCTTGAGTACAGATAGCTATGGCTACACCTTC
TRBV11-1	TRBJ2-3	.	.	CASGLGGTQRADTQYF	TGTGCCAGCGGCTTGGGCGGGACCCAAAGAGCAGATACGCAGTATTTT
TRBV4-1	TRBJ2-1	.	.	CASSQGLSEQFF	TGCGCCAGCAGCCAAGGTCTATCCGAGCAGTTCTTC
TRBV19	TRBJ1-5	.	.	CASSITEYSNQPQHF	TGTGCCAGTAGTATAACAGAATATAGCAATCAGCCCCAGCATTTT
TRBV9	TRBJ2-7	TRBD2	.	CASSVGLAETYEQYF	TGTGCCAGCAGCGTAGGACTAGCGGAGACCTACGAGCAGTACTTC
TRBV6-5	TRBJ1-3	TRBD1	few	CASSETGSGNTIYF	TGTGCCAGCAGTGAGACAGGGTCTGGAAACACCATATATTTT
TRBV13	TRBJ1-6	TRBD1	once	CASSLGTGNSLPLHF	TGTGCCAGCAGCTTGGGGACAGGGAATTCCCTACCCCTCCACTTT
TRBV27	TRBJ2-1	.	once	CASSLFRGLNNEQFF	TGTGCCAGCAGTTTATTCAGGGGCCTTAACAATGAGCAGTTCTTC
TRBV7-8	TRBJ2-5	.	.	CASRSGTTQYF	TGTGCCAGCAGATCCGGGACAACTCAGTACTTC
TRBV5-1	TRBJ1-2	.	few	CASSLLGLGYGYTF	TGCGCCAGCAGCTTGTTGGGGCTCGGCTATGGCTACACCTTC
TRBV7-9	TRBJ2-2	TRBD1	.	CSSSYPGQGVTGELFF	TGTTCCAGCAGCTATCCGGGACAGGGGGTGACCGGGGAGCTGTTTTTT
TRBV4-1	TRBJ2-3	TRBD2	.	CASSHPLILAGGQVTQYF	TGCGCCAGCAGCCACCCTCTTATTCTAGCGGGGGGGCAGGTTACGCAGTATTTT
TRBV13	TRBJ1-3	TRBD1	.	CASRTGTGGTGNTIYF	TGTGCCAGCAGGACCGGGACAGGGGGGACTGGAAACACCATATATTTT
TRBV4-3	TRBJ1-4	.	.	CASSRTGWATNEKLFF	TGCGCCAGCAGCCGAACAGGGTGGGCAACTAATGAAAAACTGTTTTTT
TRBV19	TRBJ2-7	TRBD1	.	CASRPGQGAYEQYF	TGTGCCAGTAGACCGGGACAGGGGGCCTACGAGCAGTACTTC
TRBV27	TRBJ2-1	.	.	CASSPLAINEQFF	TGTGCCAGCAGTCCTCTAGCAATCAATGAGCAGTTCTTC
TRBV27	TRBJ1-1	.	.	CASSTYGRTEAFF	TGTGCCAGCAGTACATATGGGAGGACTGAAGCTTTCTTT
TRBV6-4	TRBJ1-3	.	.	CAKCTDPRQVRGNTIYF	TGTGCCAAATGTACCGACCCTCGGCAGGTCCGTGGAAACACCATATATTTT
TRBV7-9	TRBJ2-7	TRBD1	once	CASSLGGQGDYF	TGTGCCAGCAGCTTAGGGGGACAGGGTGATTACTTC
TRBV6-5	TRBJ2-3	TRBD2	.	CASSFTSGAWGDTQYF	TGTGCCAGCAGTTTCACTAGCGGGGCCTGGGGAGATACGCAGTATTTT
TRBV7-2	TRBJ1-1	TRBD1	.	CASSYGQVLMNTEAFF	TGTGCCAGCAGCTACGGACAGGTTCTCATGAACACTGAAGCTTTCTTT
TRBV4-3	TRBJ1-1	.	few	CASSQGEIRNTEAFF	TGCGCCAGCAGCCAAGGGGAGATCAGGAACACTGAAGCTTTCTTT
TRBV28	TRBJ1-2	.	.	CASSPAPGGYTF	TGTGCCAGCAGTCCAGCCCCGGGTGGCTACACCTTC
TRBV5-1	TRBJ1-2	.	.	CASSLDGSNYGCTF	TGCGCCAGCAGCTTGGACGGATCTAACTATGGCTGCACCTTC
TRBV5-1	TRBJ1-3	TRBD1	.	CASSRQGTGNTIYF	TGCGCCAGCAGCCGACAGGGTACGGGAAACACCATATATTTT
TRBV7-2	TRBJ1-3	.	.	CASTTTAGNTIYF	TGTGCCAGCACTACGACAGCTGGAAACACCATATATTTT
TRBV10-2	TRBJ2-5	TRBD2	.	CASSFLAGGPETQYF	TGCGCCAGTTCGTTCCTAGCGGGGGGGCCGGAGACCCAGTACTTC
TRBV4-1	TRBJ1-5	.	.	CASSHFPGEYSNQPQHF	TGCGCCAGCAGCCACTTCCCCGGGGAGTATAGCAATCAGCCCCAGCATTTT
TRBV7-2	TRBJ1-1	.	.	CASSLRGEAFF	TGTGCCAGCAGCTTAAGGGGTGAAGCTTTCTTT
TRBV5-5	TRBJ2-7	.	.	CASSQDKGMYF	TGTGCCAGCAGCCAGGACAAGGGAATGTACTTC
TRBV4-3	TRBJ1-2	TRBD1	.	CASSQDLRDRGGSGYTF	TGCGCCAGCAGCCAAGACCTTCGGGACAGGGGGGGGAGTGGCTACACCTTC
TRBV15	TRBJ1-1	.	few	CATSRLGGTEAFF	TGTGCCACCAGCCGCTTGGGGGGCACTGAAGCTTTCTTT
TRBV27	TRBJ1-6	.	once	CASSLSTAYRSSYNSPLHF	TGTGCCAGCAGTTTATCGACAGCTTACAGGAGCTCCTATAATTCACCCCTCCACTTT
TRBV5-1	TRBJ2-7	TRBD2	once	CASKPTSQSSYEQYF	TGCGCCAGCAAACCGACTAGCCAGAGCTCCTACGAGCAGTACTTC
TRBV7-2	TRBJ2-5	.	.	CASSLDVGGETQYF	TGTGCCAGCAGCTTAGATGTAGGGGGAGAGACCCAGTACTTC
TRBV4-1	TRBJ2-1	TRBD2	.	CASSQATSGTSGSEQFF	TGCGCCAGCAGCCAAGCAACCTCCGGGACTAGCGGGAGTGAGCAGTTCTTC
TRBV12-2	TRBJ1-2	.	.	CASRPTTMDRESGYTF	TGTGCAAGTCGCCCCACTACTATGGACAGGGAATCTGGCTACACCTTC
TRBV7-2	TRBJ2-1	.	.	CASSYDSVSSGYNEQFF	TGTGCCAGCAGCTACGATTCCGTAAGCTCGGGCTACAATGAGCAGTTCTTC
TRBV9	TRBJ2-3	TRBD2	.	CASSVGGAGGLISTDTQYF	TGTGCCAGCAGCGTAGGGGGTGCGGGGGGCTTAATTAGCACAGATACGCAGTATTTT
TRBV4-3	TRBJ1-2	TRBD1	.	CASSQGQGGYGYTF	TGCGCCAGCAGCCAAGGACAGGGGGGCTATGGCTACACCTTC
TRBV7-2	TRBJ2-5	.	.	CASSLDWSTETQYF	TGTGCCAGCAGCTTGGACTGGTCCACAGAGACCCAGTACTTC
TRBV28	TRBJ2-3	TRBD2	.	CASSLRTSGTSTDTQYF	TGTGCCAGCAGTCTCCGGACTAGCGGAACTAGCACAGATACGCAGTATTTT
TRBV9	TRBJ1-2	.	.	CASSVGGETGETF	TGTGCCAGCAGCGTAGGCGGGGAGACGGGGGAAACCTTC
TRBV5-1	TRBJ1-6	.	.	CASSLAAGWAPLHF	TGCGCCAGCAGCTTGGCTGCGGGTTGGGCACCCCTCCACTTT
TRBV6-5	TRBJ1-1	TRBD1	.	CASSWTGNTEAFF	TGTGCCAGCAGTTGGACAGGGAACACTGAAGCTTTCTTT
TRBV19	TRBJ1-5	TRBD1	once	CASSPDRDRSQPQHF	TGTGCCAGTAGTCCCGACAGGGATAGAAGTCAGCCCCAGCATTTT
TRBV19	TRBJ1-3	.	.	CASTPTVASGNTIYF	TGTGCCAGTACCCCGACGGTAGCCTCTGGAAACACCATATATTTT
TRBV18	TRBJ2-2	.	.	CASSPRTSNTGELFF	TGTGCCAGCTCACCCAGGACTTCGAACACCGGGGAGCTGTTTTTT
TRBV4-2	TRBJ1-3	.	.	CASSRKEGGSSGNTIYF	TGTGCCAGCAGCCGAAAAGAAGGGGGATCCTCTGGAAACACCATATATTTT
TRBV5-6	TRBJ1-4	.	.	CASSLRGWGGEKLFF	TGTGCCAGCAGCTTGCGGGGCTGGGGGGGCGAAAAACTGTTTTTT
TRBV6-5	TRBJ1-2	.	.	CASRANRYGYTF	TGTGCCAGCAGAGCTAACAGATATGGCTACACCTTC